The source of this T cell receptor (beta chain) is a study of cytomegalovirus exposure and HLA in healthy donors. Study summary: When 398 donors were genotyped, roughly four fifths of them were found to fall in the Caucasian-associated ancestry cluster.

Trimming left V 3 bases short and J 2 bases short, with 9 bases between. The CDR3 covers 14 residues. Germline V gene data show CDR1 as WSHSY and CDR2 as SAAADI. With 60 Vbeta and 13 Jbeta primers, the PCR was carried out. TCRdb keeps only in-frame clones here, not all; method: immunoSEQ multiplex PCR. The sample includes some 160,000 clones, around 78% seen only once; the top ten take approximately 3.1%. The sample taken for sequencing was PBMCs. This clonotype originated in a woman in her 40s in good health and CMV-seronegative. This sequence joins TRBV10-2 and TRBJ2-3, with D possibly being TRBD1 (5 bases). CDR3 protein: CASSEFRDTDTQYF. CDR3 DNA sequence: TGCGCCAGCAGTGAATTCAGGGACACAGATACGCAGTATTTT.